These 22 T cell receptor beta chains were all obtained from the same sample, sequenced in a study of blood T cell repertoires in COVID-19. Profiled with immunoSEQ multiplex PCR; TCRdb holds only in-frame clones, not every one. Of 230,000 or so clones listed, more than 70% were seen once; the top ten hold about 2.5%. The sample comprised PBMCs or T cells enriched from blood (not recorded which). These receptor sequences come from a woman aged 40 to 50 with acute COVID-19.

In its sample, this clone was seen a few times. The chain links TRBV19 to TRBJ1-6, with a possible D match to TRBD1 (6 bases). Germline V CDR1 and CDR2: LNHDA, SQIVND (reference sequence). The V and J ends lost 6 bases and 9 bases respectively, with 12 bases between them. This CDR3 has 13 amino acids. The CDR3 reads CASRTGERSPLHF. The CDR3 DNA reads TGTGCCAGTAGGACAGGAGAGCGTTCACCCCTCCACTTT.

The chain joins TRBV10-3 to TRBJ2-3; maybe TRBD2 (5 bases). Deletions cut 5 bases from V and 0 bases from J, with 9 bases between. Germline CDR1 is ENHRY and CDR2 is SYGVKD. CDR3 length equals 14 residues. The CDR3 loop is CAISSGRSTDTQYF. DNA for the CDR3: TGTGCCATCAGTAGCGGCAGAAGCACAGATACGCAGTATTTT.

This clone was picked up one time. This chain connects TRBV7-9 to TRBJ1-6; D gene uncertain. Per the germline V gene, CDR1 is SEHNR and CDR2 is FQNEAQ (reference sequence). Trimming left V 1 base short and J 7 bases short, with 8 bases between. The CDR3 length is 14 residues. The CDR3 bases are TGTGCCAGCAGCTTAGGGTCCGAGAATTCACCCCTCCACTTT. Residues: CASSLGSENSPLHF. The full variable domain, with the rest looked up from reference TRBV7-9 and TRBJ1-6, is DTGVSQNPRHKITKRGQNVTFRCDPISEHNRLYWYRQTLGQGPEFLTYFQNEAQLEKSRLLSDRFSAERPKGSFSTLEIQRTEQGDSAMYLCASSLGSENSPLHFGNGTRLTVT.

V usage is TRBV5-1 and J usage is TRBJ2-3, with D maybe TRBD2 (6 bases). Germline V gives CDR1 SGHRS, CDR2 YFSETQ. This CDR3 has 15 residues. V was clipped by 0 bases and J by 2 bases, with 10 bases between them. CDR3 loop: CASSLGGTFTDTQYF. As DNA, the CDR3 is TGCGCCAGCAGCTTGGGAGGGACTTTCACAGATACGCAGTATTTT.

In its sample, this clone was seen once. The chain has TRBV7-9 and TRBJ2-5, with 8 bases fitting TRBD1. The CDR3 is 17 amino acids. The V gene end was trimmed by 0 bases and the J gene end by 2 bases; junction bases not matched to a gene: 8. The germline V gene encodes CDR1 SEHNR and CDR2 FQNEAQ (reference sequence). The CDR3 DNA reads TGTGCCAGCAGCTTAGCCCTGGGACAGGAGGCACAAGAGACCCAGTACTTC. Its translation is CASSLALGQEAQETQYF.

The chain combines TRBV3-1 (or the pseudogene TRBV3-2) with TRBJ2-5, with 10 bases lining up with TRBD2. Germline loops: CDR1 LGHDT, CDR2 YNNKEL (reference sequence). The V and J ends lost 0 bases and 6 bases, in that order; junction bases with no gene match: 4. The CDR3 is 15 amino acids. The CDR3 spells CASSQDPSGGKTQYF. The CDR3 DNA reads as TGTGCCAGCAGCCAAGACCCTAGCGGGGGAAAGACCCAGTACTTC.

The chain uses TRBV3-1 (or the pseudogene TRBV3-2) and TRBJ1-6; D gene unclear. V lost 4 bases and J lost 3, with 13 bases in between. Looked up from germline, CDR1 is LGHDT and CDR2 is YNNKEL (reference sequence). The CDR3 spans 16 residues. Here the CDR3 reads CASSPPAAVYNSPLHF. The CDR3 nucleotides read TGTGCCAGCAGCCCCCCCGCGGCAGTCTATAATTCACCCCTCCACTTT.

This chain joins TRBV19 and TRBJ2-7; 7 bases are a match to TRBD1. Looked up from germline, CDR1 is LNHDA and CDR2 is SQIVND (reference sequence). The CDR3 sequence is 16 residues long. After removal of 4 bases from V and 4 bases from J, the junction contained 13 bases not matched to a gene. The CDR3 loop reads CASSTHDRVNNYEQYF. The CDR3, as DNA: TGTGCCAGTAGTACACACGACAGGGTGAATAATTACGAGCAGTACTTC.

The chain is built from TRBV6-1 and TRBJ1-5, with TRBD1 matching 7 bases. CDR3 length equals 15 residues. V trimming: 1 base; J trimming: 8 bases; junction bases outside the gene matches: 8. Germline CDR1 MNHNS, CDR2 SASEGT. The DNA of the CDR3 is TGTGCCAGCAGTGAAGACAGGGGCGCGTTAAAGCCCCAGCATTTT. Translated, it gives CASSEDRGALKPQHF.

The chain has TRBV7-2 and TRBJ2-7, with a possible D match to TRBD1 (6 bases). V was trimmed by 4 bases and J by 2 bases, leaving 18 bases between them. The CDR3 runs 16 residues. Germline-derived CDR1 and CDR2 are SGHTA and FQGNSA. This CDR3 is CASSSQASRGTYEQYF. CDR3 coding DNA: TGTGCCAGCAGCTCTCAGGCCTCTAGGGGGACCTACGAGCAGTACTTC.

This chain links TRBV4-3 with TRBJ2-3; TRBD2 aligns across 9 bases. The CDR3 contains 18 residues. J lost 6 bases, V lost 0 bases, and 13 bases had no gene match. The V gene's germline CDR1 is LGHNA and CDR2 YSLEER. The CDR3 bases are TGCGCCAGCAGCCAAGAGCTCCCTGTTTTAGCGGGGGCCGATACGCAGTATTTT. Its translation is CASSQELPVLAGADTQYF.

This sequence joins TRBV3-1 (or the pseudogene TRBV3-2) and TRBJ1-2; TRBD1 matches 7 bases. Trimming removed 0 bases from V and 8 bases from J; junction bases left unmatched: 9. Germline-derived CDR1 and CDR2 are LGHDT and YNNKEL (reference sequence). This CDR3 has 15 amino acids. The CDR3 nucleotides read TGTGCCAGCAGCCAAGACACGACAGGGACGAGGGGCTACACCTTC. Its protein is CASSQDTTGTRGYTF.

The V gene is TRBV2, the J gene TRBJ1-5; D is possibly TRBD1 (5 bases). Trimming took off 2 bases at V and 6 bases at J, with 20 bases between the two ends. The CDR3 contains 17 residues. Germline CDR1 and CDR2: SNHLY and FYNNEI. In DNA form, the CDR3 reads TGTGCCAGCAGTGAACAGGGCATCGGCAGTCCTGGTCAGCCCCAGCATTTT. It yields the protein CASSEQGIGSPGQPQHF.

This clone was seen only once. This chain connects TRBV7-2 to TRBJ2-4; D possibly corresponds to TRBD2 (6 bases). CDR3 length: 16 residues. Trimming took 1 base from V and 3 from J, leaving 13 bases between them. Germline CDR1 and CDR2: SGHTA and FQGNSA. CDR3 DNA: TGTGCCAGCAGCTTAGAGGGGCTGCGGGGCAAAAACATTCAGTACTTC. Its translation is CASSLEGLRGKNIQYF.

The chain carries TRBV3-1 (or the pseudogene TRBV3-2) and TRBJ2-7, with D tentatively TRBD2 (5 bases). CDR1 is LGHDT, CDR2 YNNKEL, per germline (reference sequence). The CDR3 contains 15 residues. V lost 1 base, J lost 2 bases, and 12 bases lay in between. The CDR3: CASSQGEGRTYEQYV. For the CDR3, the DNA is TGTGCCAGCAGCCAAGGAGAGGGCAGGACCTACGAGCAGTACGTC.

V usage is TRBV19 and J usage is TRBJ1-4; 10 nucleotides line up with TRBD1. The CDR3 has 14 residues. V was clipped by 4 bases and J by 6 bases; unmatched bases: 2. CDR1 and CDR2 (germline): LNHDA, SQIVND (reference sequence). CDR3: CASSTGTGDEKLFF. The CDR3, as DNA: TGTGCCAGTAGTACCGGGACAGGGGATGAAAAACTGTTTTTT.

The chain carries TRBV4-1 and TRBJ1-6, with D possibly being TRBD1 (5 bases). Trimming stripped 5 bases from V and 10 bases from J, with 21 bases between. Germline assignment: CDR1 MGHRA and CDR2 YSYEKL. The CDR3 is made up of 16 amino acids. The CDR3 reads CASSFPPRGVGSPLHF. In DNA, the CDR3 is TGCGCCAGCAGCTTCCCTCCCCGGGGGGTTGGCTCACCCCTCCACTTT.

The CDR3 region has the DNA TGTGCCAGCAGCTTGACCGGGACTAGCGGGAGTGGGCAGTTCTTC. Translating gives CASSLTGTSGSGQFF. The chain uses TRBV7-9 and TRBJ2-1; 14 nucleotides align to TRBD2. V lost 3 bases to trimming and J lost 12 bases; unmatched junction nucleotides: 7. Germline V lookup: CDR1 SEHNR, CDR2 FQNEAQ (reference sequence). This CDR3 is 15 amino acids long.

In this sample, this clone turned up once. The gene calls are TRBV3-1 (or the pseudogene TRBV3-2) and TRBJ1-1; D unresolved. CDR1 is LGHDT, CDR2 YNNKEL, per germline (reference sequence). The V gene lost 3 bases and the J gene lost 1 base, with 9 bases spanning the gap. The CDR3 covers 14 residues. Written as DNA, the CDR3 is TGTGCCAGCAGCCAGTTGGAGGGGAACACTGAAGCTTTCTTT. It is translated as CASSQLEGNTEAFF.

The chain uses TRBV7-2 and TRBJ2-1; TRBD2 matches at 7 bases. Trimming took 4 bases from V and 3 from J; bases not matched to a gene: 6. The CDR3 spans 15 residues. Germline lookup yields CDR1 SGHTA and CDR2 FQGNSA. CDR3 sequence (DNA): TGTGCCAGCAGCTCACCCGGGACTAACTACAATGAGCAGTTCTTC. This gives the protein CASSSPGTNYNEQFF.

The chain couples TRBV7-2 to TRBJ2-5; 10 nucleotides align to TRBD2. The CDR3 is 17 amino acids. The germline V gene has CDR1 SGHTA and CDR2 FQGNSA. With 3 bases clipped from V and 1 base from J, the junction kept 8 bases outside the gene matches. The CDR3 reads CASSLAGASGSQETQYF. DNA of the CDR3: TGTGCCAGCAGCTTGGCCGGGGCTAGCGGGAGCCAAGAGACCCAGTACTTC.

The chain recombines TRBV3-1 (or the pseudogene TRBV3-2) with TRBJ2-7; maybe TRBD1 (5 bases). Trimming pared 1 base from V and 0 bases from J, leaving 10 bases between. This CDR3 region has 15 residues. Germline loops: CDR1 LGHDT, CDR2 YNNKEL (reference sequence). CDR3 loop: CASSQVDGASYEQYF. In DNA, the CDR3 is TGTGCCAGCAGCCAAGTGGATGGGGCCTCCTACGAGCAGTACTTC.